The following is a T cell receptor beta chain sequence with its context. The antigen is not known. The CDR3 is 13 residues long. V dropped 6 bases and J dropped 4; count of bases not matched to a gene: 3. Only in-frame clones appear in the TCRdb table, and some are missing; sequencing was by immunoSEQ multiplex PCR. This sample has roughly 380,000 clones, with just over 90% found just once. This sample was included in a study of Ad26.COV2.S vaccination and SARS-CoV-2 variants. Points from the study as a whole: Analyses that measured TCR breadth and depth may have underestimated total T cell responses. Similar non-spike TCR breadth was seen in vaccine and placebo recipients. A substantial breadth of spike-specific CD8+ and CD4+ T cell responses after vaccination has been reported. Vaccinees showed greater spike-specific TCR breadth than placebo recipients.

This clonotype was obtained from a human donor who had recovered from COVID-19. This chain joins TRBV12-3 or TRBV12-4 and TRBJ1-5; TRBD1 matches 7 bases. The sequencing used peripheral blood, collected after recovery from COVID-19. CDR3 protein: CASRLTGNQPQHF. In nucleotides, the CDR3 is TGTGCCAGCAGACTGACAGGGAATCAGCCCCAGCATTTT.